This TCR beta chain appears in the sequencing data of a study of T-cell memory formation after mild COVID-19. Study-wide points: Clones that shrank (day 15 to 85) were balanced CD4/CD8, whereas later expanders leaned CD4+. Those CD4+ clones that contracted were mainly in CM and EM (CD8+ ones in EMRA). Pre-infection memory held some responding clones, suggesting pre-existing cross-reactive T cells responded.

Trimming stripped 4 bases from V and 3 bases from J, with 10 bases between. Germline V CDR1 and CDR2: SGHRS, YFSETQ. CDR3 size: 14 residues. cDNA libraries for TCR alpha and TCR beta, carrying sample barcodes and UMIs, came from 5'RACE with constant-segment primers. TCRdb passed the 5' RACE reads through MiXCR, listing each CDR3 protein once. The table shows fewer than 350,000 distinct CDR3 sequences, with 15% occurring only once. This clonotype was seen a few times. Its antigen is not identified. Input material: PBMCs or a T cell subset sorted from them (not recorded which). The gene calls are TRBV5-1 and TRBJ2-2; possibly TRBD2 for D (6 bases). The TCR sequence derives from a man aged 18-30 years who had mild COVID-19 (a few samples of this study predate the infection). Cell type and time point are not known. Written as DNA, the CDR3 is TGCGCCAGCAGCCGCGGGGTGGACACCGGGGAGCTGTTTTTT. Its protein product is CASSRGVDTGELFF. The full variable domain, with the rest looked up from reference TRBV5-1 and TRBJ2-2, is KAGVTQTPRYLIKTRGQQVTLSCSPISGHRSVSWYQQTPGQGLQFLFEYFSETQRNKGNFPGRFSGRQFSNSRSEMNVSTLELGDSALYLCASSRGVDTGELFFGEGSRLTVL.